Following are 25 T cell receptor beta chains from one sample sequenced in a study of T cell clonality in common variable immunodeficiency. Method: immunoSEQ multiplex PCR; TCRdb's copy keeps in-frame clones and lacks some. The repertoire consists of roughly 40,000 clones, none detected only once. Sample: peripheral blood mononuclear cells. The receptors were gathered from a person aged 18 to 70 in good health.

This clone was picked up many times. The CDR3 extends 3 residues past the end of the read, so its final part is completed from the germline J gene. The chain uses TRBV5-6 and TRBJ1-2; D unresolved. This CDR3 spans 15 amino acids. Trimming shortened V by 2 bases and J by 0 bases, and 11 bases separated the two germline ends. Per the germline V gene, CDR1 is SGHDT and CDR2 is YYEEEE. CDR3 DNA, as far as it was read: TGTGCCAGCAGCTTCCGGTGGAGGGCTAACTATGGC. It specifies CASSFRWRANYG. From start to end, the CDR3 is CASSFRWRANYGYTF.

This clone has a count of ten or more. The CDR3 end is not reached by the read, which stops 3 residues before it; the germline J gene fills it in. The gene calls are TRBV19 and TRBJ2-7, with a weak D call TRBD1 (5 bases). CDR3 size: 13 residues. The germline gives CDR1 LNHDA, CDR2 SQIVND (reference sequence). Deletions cut 5 bases from V and 2 bases from J, with 10 bases between. Here the CDR3 reads CASSVGRPYEQYF. CDR3 bases read: TGTGCCAGTAGTGTGGGGCGTCCCTACGAG.

The CDR3 sequence: CASSPLSLAGAIYNEQFF. The sequenced part of the CDR3 DNA is TGTGCCAGCTCACCGCTCTCCCTAGCGGGAGCTATCTACAATGAG. The V call is TRBV18, the J call TRBJ2-1, with 10 bases matching TRBD2. The read falls 3 residues short of the CDR3 end, and the missing part is taken from the germline J gene. Germline CDR1 and CDR2: KGHSH and LQKENI. CDR3 size: 18 residues. J lost 3 bases, V lost 3 bases, and 11 bases had no gene match.

This clone has a count of ten or more. The CDR3 end lies 3 residues beyond the end of the read and is filled in from the germline J gene. The gene calls are TRBV7-4 and TRBJ2-7, with 11 bases that match TRBD2. V lost 4 bases, J lost 6 bases, and 11 bases stayed unmatched. The germline V gene has CDR1 SGHVT and CDR2 SQSDAQ. The CDR3 is 16 residues long. CDR3 bases read: TGTGCCAGCAGCTGCCGCGGGACTAGCGGCCTCGGCGAG. Translating gives CASSCRGTSGLGE. The whole CDR3 protein is CASSCRGTSGLGEQYF.

This clone was seen at least ten times. CDR3 amino acids: CATSDLTGPGQPQHF. The CDR3 DNA, read in part, is TGTGCCACCAGTGATCTTACAGGGCCAGGGCAGCCC. The chain is built from TRBV24-1 and TRBJ1-5; TRBD1 is a possible D gene (6 bases). The read ends 3 residues early relative to the CDR3; the germline J gene fills the gap. Trimming cost V 3 bases and J 7 bases, with 15 bases left between them. The CDR3 is 15 amino acids. Looked up from germline, CDR1 is KGHDR and CDR2 is SFDVKD.

As regards this clone: The read finishes 3 residues shy of the CDR3 end, and the germline J gene is used to complete it. This chain uses TRBV20-1 with TRBJ1-5; 9 nucleotides agree with TRBD1. V was clipped by 5 bases and J by 9 bases; unmatched bases: 11. The CDR3 length is 14 residues. Germline lookup yields CDR1 DFQATT and CDR2 SNEGSKA (reference sequence). The sequenced CDR3 bases are TGCAGTGCTCCAACCGGGACAGGGAGTTGGCCC. It translates to CSAPTGTGSWP. The CDR3, in full, reads CSAPTGTGSWPQHF.

This clone was detected many times. Sequencing ends 3 residues short of the CDR3 end; the germline J gene provides the rest. V usage is TRBV7-6 and J usage is TRBJ2-2; D may be TRBD1 (6 bases). The germline V gene has CDR1 SGHVS and CDR2 FNYEAQ. V lost 1 base and J lost 4, with 13 bases in between. This CDR3 has 16 residues. This CDR3 is CASSLDAGVPTGELFF. The sequenced part of the CDR3 DNA is TGTGCCAGCAGCTTAGATGCAGGGGTCCCCACCGGGGAG.

This clone was counted many times. The read terminates 3 residues before the CDR3 end, so the remaining end is supplied by the germline J gene. The gene calls are TRBV10-3 and TRBJ2-7; 10 bases fit TRBD1. V shed 4 bases, J shed 2 bases, and the junction held 5 bases outside the gene matches. Per the germline V gene, CDR1 is ENHRY and CDR2 is SYGVKD. The CDR3 extends over 15 amino acids. The CDR3 loop is CAISGTGGVTYEQYF. Partial CDR3 DNA: TGTGCCATCAGTGGGACAGGGGGTGTGACCTACGAG.

Many counts were recorded for this clone. The read terminates 3 residues ahead of where the CDR3 ends, so the germline J gene completes it. The chain carries TRBV7-6 and TRBJ2-1; no definite D call. Looked up from germline, CDR1 is SGHVS and CDR2 is FNYEAQ. The CDR3 length is 13 residues. With 1 base removed from V and 8 bases from J, the gap between germline ends came to 9 bases. The part of the CDR3 DNA that was read is TGTGCCAGCAGCTTAGTTTTGGCGGATGAG. Its translation is CASSLVLADE. The whole CDR3 sequence reads CASSLVLADEQFF.

In its sample, this clone was seen many times. The read terminates 3 residues before the CDR3 end, so the remaining end is supplied by the germline J gene. The chain joins TRBV7-3 to TRBJ2-7, with D possibly TRBD2 on 6 matching bases. V was clipped by 3 bases and J by 6 bases, with 12 bases between them. In germline, CDR1 is SGHTA, CDR2 FQGTGA. The CDR3 is made up of 13 amino acids. CDR3 loop: CASSLTRDSEQYF. The part of the CDR3 DNA that was read is TGTGCCAGCAGCTTGACTAGAGATTCCGAG.

This clone was seen many times. The sequenced fragment ends 3 residues before the CDR3 boundary, so the rest is inferred from the germline J gene. The chain recombines TRBV12-3 or TRBV12-4 with TRBJ2-1, with unresolved D. This CDR3 is 11 amino acids long. V shed 3 bases and J shed 5 bases, with 2 bases lying between them. CDR3 residues: CASSFNNEQFF. The DNA read from the CDR3 is TGTGCCAGCAGTTTTAACAATGAG.

With regard to this clone: The CDR3 end is not reached by the read, which stops 3 residues before it; the germline J gene fills it in. The genes are TRBV7-9 and TRBJ1-2; D possibly corresponds to TRBD1 (5 bases). V was shortened by 2 bases and J by 2 bases, with 9 bases between the two germline ends. Germline V CDR1 and CDR2: SEHNR, FQNEAQ (reference sequence). This CDR3 is built from 14 residues. CDR3 residues: CASSLTQGNYGYTF. CDR3 DNA (partial): TGTGCCAGCAGCTTAACTCAGGGAAACTATGGC. The full variable domain, in which reference TRBV7-9 and TRBJ1-2 provide the parts outside the CDR3, is DTGVSQNPRHKITKRGQNVTFRCDPISEHNRLYWYRQTLGQGPEFLTYFQNEAQLEKSRLLSDRFSAERPKGSFSTLEIQRTEQGDSAMYLCASSLTQGNYGYTFGSGTRLTVV.

Many counts were recorded for this clone. The CDR3 extends 3 residues past the end of the read, so its final part is completed from the germline J gene. This sequence joins TRBV7-2 and TRBJ2-7; the D gene is possibly TRBD2 (6 bases). The V gene's germline CDR1 is SGHTA and CDR2 FQGNSA. The CDR3 spans 14 residues. Deletions cut 2 bases from V and 6 bases from J, with 14 bases between. This CDR3 is CASSLNRGGIEQYF. Partial CDR3 DNA: TGTGCCAGCAGCTTAAATAGAGGCGGGATCGAG.

This clone was counted ten times or more. This chain's CDR3 is CSARSGWGEQYF. Incomplete CDR3 DNA: TGCAGTGCTAGGTCGGGGTGGGGCGAG. The chain links TRBV20-1 to TRBJ2-7; D is perhaps TRBD2 (5 bases). The CDR3 end falls 3 residues outside the read, so it is completed with the germline J gene. CDR1 DFQATT and CDR2 SNEGSKA come from the germline V gene (reference sequence). The CDR3 totals 12 residues. V dropped 3 bases and J dropped 6 bases, with 12 bases sitting between them.

This clone was seen ten or more times. The CDR3 end is not reached by the read, which stops 3 residues before it; the germline J gene fills it in. The V gene is TRBV20-1, the J gene TRBJ2-6; D is possibly TRBD1 (5 bases). Germline assignment: CDR1 DFQATT and CDR2 SNEGSKA (reference sequence). The germline V and J ends were trimmed by 3 bases and 0 bases, with 9 bases remaining between them. The CDR3 totals 15 residues. The part of the CDR3 DNA that was read is TGCAGTGCTAGTGACAGACTCTCTGGGGCCAACGTC. Translated, it gives CSASDRLSGANV. The whole CDR3 is CSASDRLSGANVLTF.

This clone has a count of ten or more. The read comes to an end 3 residues before the CDR3 does, leaving the germline J gene to fill in the end. The chain is built from TRBV7-9 and TRBJ2-7, with 8 bases that match TRBD1. The ends lost 1 base at V and 5 bases at J; junction bases unmatched: 4. The CDR3 covers 14 residues. Germline assignment: CDR1 SEHNR and CDR2 FQNEAQ (reference sequence). The CDR3 here is CASSLGQGSHEQYF. The DNA read from the CDR3 is TGTGCCAGCAGCTTAGGACAGGGGAGCCACGAG.

This clone was picked up many times. From the germline J gene comes the end of the CDR3, since the read stops 3 residues before it. V gene TRBV7-9 combines with J gene TRBJ1-1, with 10 bases matching TRBD1. Germline CDR1 is SEHNR and CDR2 is FQNEAQ (reference sequence). V shed 4 bases, J shed 3 bases, and the junction held 2 bases outside the gene matches. This CDR3 comprises 14 residues. The CDR3 loop is CASSSGQGDTEAFF. The sequenced part of the CDR3 DNA is TGTGCCAGCAGCTCCGGACAGGGGGACACTGAA. Full variable domain (remainder filled in from reference TRBV7-9 and TRBJ1-1): DTGVSQNPRHKITKRGQNVTFRCDPISEHNRLYWYRQTLGQGPEFLTYFQNEAQLEKSRLLSDRFSAERPKGSFSTLEIQRTEQGDSAMYLCASSSGQGDTEAFFGQGTRLTVV.

This clone has a handful of counts. The sequenced fragment ends 3 residues before the CDR3 boundary, so the rest is inferred from the germline J gene. The chain joins TRBV29-1 to TRBJ2-3; 8 nucleotides match TRBD2. J lost 6 bases, V lost 4 bases, and 6 bases had no gene match. This CDR3 is 13 amino acids long. In germline, CDR1 is SQVTM, CDR2 ANQGSEA. CDR3 sequence: CSVGREGGDTQYF. The CDR3 DNA, read in part, is TGCAGCGTTGGCCGGGAGGGCGGGGATACG.

This clone was seen at least ten times. The read comes to an end 3 residues before the CDR3 does, leaving the germline J gene to fill in the end. The V and J genes are TRBV19 and TRBJ2-5; D unclear. Germline V gene data show CDR1 as LNHDA and CDR2 as SQIVND (reference sequence). Trimming took off 0 bases at V and 5 bases at J, with 10 bases between the two ends. This CDR3 is built from 14 residues. The part of the CDR3 DNA that was read is TGTGCCAGTAGTATAGATCCGGGTCGGGAGACC. Translated, it gives CASSIDPGRET. The entire CDR3 protein is CASSIDPGRETQYF.

This clone has at least ten counts. With the read ending 3 residues before the CDR3 end, the germline J gene is used to fill in that end. The rearrangement uses TRBV10-3 and TRBJ2-7, with 11 bases fitting TRBD1. Trimming at V came to 8 bases and at J to 4 bases, leaving 1 base not matched to a gene. CDR1 is ENHRY and CDR2 is SYGVKD in the germline V gene. The CDR3 is 12 amino acids. The CDR3: CAIWDRGYEQYF. Incomplete CDR3 DNA: TGTGCCATCTGGGACAGGGGGTACGAG.

As concerns this clone: Sequencing ends 3 residues short of the CDR3 end; the germline J gene provides the rest. This chain uses TRBV18 with TRBJ2-4, with 11 nucleotides matching TRBD1. Germline-derived CDR1 and CDR2 are KGHSH and LQKENI. CDR3 length: 12 amino acids. The covered CDR3 bases are TGTGCCAGCTCGGACAGGGGGCGCGGT. Protein sequence: CASSDRGRG. The entire CDR3 reads CASSDRGRGQYF.

This clone was counted ten times or more. CDR3 DNA, as far as it was read: TGCAGCACGGCGGGAGCTAGCACAGATACG. It yields the protein CSTAGASTDT. The complete CDR3 sequence is CSTAGASTDTQYF. This chain connects TRBV20-1 to TRBJ2-3; 7 bases align to TRBD2. The CDR3 goes on 3 residues after the read ends, and that part is filled in from the germline J gene. The CDR3 has 13 amino acids. CDR1 and CDR2 (germline): DFQATT, SNEGSKA (reference sequence).

In regard to this clone: The observed sequence ends 3 residues before the CDR3 terminus, with the missing tail filled in from the germline J gene. The rearrangement uses TRBV6-2 or TRBV6-3 and TRBJ1-2; no reliable D call. Germline-derived CDR1 and CDR2 are MNHEY and SVGEGT. The CDR3 has 15 residues. CDR3 sequence reads: CASSYTSGSTDTYTF. CDR3 DNA (partial): TGTGCCAGCAGTTACACTAGCGGGAGCACAGATACC.

In its sample, this clone was seen many times. With the read ending 3 residues before the CDR3 end, the germline J gene is used to fill in that end. The chain couples TRBV7-3 to TRBJ2-2; D is ambiguous. CDR3 length: 16 amino acids. The germline gives CDR1 SGHTA, CDR2 FQGTGA. V lost 5 bases, J lost 1 base, and 14 bases lay in between. The covered CDR3 bases are TGTGCCAGCAGCCCACAAGGCCCAGGGAACACCGGGGAG. Encoded protein: CASSPQGPGNTGE. The whole CDR3 protein reads CASSPQGPGNTGELFF.

This clone appeared many times. The observed sequence ends 3 residues before the CDR3 terminus, with the missing tail filled in from the germline J gene. The chain uses TRBV7-6 and TRBJ2-7; 12 bases fit TRBD2. CDR3 length equals 15 residues. Germline values: CDR1 SGHVS, CDR2 FNYEAQ. J lost 2 bases, V lost 5 bases, and 4 bases had no gene match. CDR3 protein: CASSPLAGGTYEQYF. The covered CDR3 bases are TGTGCCAGCAGCCCCCTAGCGGGAGGGACCTACGAG.